The source of this T cell receptor beta chain is a study of immune evolution from preneoplasia to lung adenocarcinoma. Patient tissue came from resections in Japan or China, 2014–2017. Histologic diagnosis was independently verified by two lung pathologists. The protocol was immunoSEQ multiplex PCR, while the TCRdb copy is restricted to in-frame clones and leaves out a portion. The repertoire holds 6,000 to 8,000 clones, with approximately 75% as singletons. The CDR3 length is 16 residues. The trim removed 3 bases at V and 4 bases at J, leaving 10 bases unmatched. Germline V CDR1 and CDR2: SGDLS, YYNGEE. With regard to this clone: Its antigen is not identified.

The study's findings and limits: Top clone frequencies peaked in normal lung, apparently declining through invasive adenocarcinoma. Later-stage lesions appeared to have more T cells, more diversity, less clonality.

This receptor was identified in a donor aged 70 or older with lung adenocarcinoma. Sample: FFPE adjacent normal lung tissue. The chain uses TRBV9 and TRBJ2-3; TRBD2 agrees at 8 bases. The CDR3 nucleotides read TGTGCCAGCAGCGCCGACGGGACTAGTCCGTCAGATACGCAGTATTTT. Translation gives CASSADGTSPSDTQYF.